The 13 T cell receptor beta chains below come from one sample, sequenced in a study of a mutant IDH1 vaccine in newly diagnosed glioma. The repertoire was sequenced with immunoSEQ multiplex PCR; TCRdb's copy has only in-frame clones and lacks some. The data show about 43,000 clones, 70% to 85% seen once. Regarding time point: week 23, last vaccination. Every vaccine dose comprised 300 ug of mutant IDH1 20-mer peptide plus topical imiquimod. The antigens for these receptors are not known. Here the sequenced sample was PBMCs, taken from a glioma patient whose treatment included an IDH1 peptide vaccine. The receptor source for this set is a woman aged 18-35 years with glioma. Some clones in this sample may be carry-over from other donors' samples.

Regarding this clone: One end of the junction does not line up with germline, which may come from a read error. CDR3 bases: TGTGCTAGCAGCTTAGATCGGCGCTACGAGCAGTACTTC. It encodes CASSLDRRYEQYF. The chain carries TRBV7-7 and TRBJ2-7, with D hard to call. Germline V CDR1 and CDR2: SSHAT, FNYEAQ (reference sequence). CDR3 length: 13 residues.

Only a few counts were recorded for this clone. V and J are TRBV10-3 and TRBJ1-5; 10 nucleotides agree with TRBD1. V lost 2 bases to trimming and J lost 5 bases; unmatched junction nucleotides: 0. Germline V CDR1 and CDR2: ENHRY, SYGVKD. The CDR3 extends over 14 amino acids. CDR3 in amino acids: CAISEGQGDQPQHF. In nucleotides, the CDR3 is TGTGCCATCAGTGAGGGACAGGGGGATCAGCCCCAGCATTTT.

The CDR3 loop reads CASSPLSRQQRNTEAFF. In nucleotides, the CDR3 is TGTGCCAGCTCACCACTGTCCCGGCAACAGAGGAACACTGAAGCTTTCTTT. The chain couples TRBV18 to TRBJ1-1; D call uncertain. The V end lost 1 base, the J end lost 1 base, and 16 bases lay between the germline ends. The CDR3 runs 17 residues. The germline CDR1 and CDR2 sequences are KGHSH and LQKENI. Drawing the rest from reference TRBV18 and TRBJ1-1, the complete variable domain is NAGVMQNPRHLVRRRGQEARLRCSPMKGHSHVYWYRQLPEEGLKFMVYLQKENIIDESGMPKERFSAEFPKEGPSILRIQQVVRGDSAAYFCASSPLSRQQRNTEAFFGQGTRLTVV.

The chain joins TRBV4-1 to TRBJ2-1; 12 bases are shared with TRBD2. After removal of 5 bases from V and 1 base from J, the junction contained 6 bases not matched to a gene. Germline V gene sequence: CDR1 MGHRA, CDR2 YSYEKL. This CDR3 region has 17 residues. DNA for the CDR3: TGCGCCAGCAGCTCACCCACTAGCGGGAGGTCCTACAATGAGCAGTTCTTC. Encoded protein: CASSSPTSGRSYNEQFF.

This clone has just a few counts. This sequence joins TRBV29-1 and TRBJ2-2, with TRBD1 identical over 8 bases. The length of the CDR3 is 13 residues. Germline values: CDR1 SQVTM, CDR2 ANQGSEA. Germline trimming cut 7 bases from V and 6 bases from J; bases unmatched to any gene: 7. This CDR3 is CSAGQGSAGELFF. CDR3 in DNA: TGCAGCGCCGGACAGGGTTCGGCCGGGGAGCTGTTTTTT.

The rearrangement uses TRBV5-1 and TRBJ2-7; 7 bases align to TRBD1. Trimming at V came to 0 bases and at J to 5 bases, leaving 5 bases not matched to a gene. The CDR3 runs to 14 residues. Per the germline V gene, CDR1 is SGHRS and CDR2 is YFSETQ. CDR3 nucleotide sequence: TGCGCCAGCAGCTTGGGGGACAGTCGGAACGAGCAGTACTTC. Its protein is CASSLGDSRNEQYF.

This clone showed up just once. The chain combines TRBV9 with TRBJ2-2; tentative D call: TRBD2 (6 bases). Germline V gives CDR1 SGDLS, CDR2 YYNGEE. This CDR3 has 19 residues. With 0 bases removed from V and 3 bases from J, the gap between germline ends came to 21 bases. Here the CDR3 DNA reads TGTGCCAGCAGCGTAGATGGGTTAAGGGCGGGATTAGACACCGGGGAGCTGTTTTTT. Encoded protein: CASSVDGLRAGLDTGELFF.

This clone was counted between two and nine times. The J gene is TRBJ1-4, the V gene TRBV12-5; no firm D call. The germline CDR1 and CDR2 sequences are LGHNT and FRNRAP. The CDR3 has 12 amino acids. V gave up 0 bases and J gave up 8 bases, with 4 bases separating them. CDR3 region: CASGLVTEKLFF. The CDR3 bases are TGTGCTAGTGGTTTGGTAACGGAAAAACTGTTTTTT.

This chain joins TRBV7-8 and TRBJ1-1; possible D gene TRBD1, 5 bases. Germline V gene lookup returns CDR1 SGHVS and CDR2 FQNEAQ. The V and J ends lost 4 bases and 4 bases respectively, with 10 bases between them. This CDR3 has 13 amino acids. The CDR3 sequence: CASSSQVATEAFF. CDR3 nucleotides: TGTGCCAGCAGCTCACAGGTAGCCACTGAAGCTTTCTTT.

This clone was recorded a few times. V gene TRBV19 combines with J gene TRBJ1-5, with 7 nucleotides matching TRBD1. Germline trimming cut 7 bases from V and 2 bases from J; bases unmatched to any gene: 2. Germline values: CDR1 LNHDA, CDR2 SQIVND (reference sequence). The CDR3 length is 13 residues. This CDR3 reads CASKGAGNQPQHF. The CDR3 DNA sequence: TGTGCCAGTAAGGGGGCTGGCAATCAGCCCCAGCATTTT.

The chain has TRBV6-1 and TRBJ2-7; D ambiguous. V lost 5 bases and J 6 bases, leaving 17 bases between the germline ends. CDR3 length: 14 residues. Germline V gene data show CDR1 as MNHNS and CDR2 as SASEGT. The CDR3 nucleotides read TGTGCCAGCAGTCCTTGGTCAGGCCTTGGCGAGCAGTACTTC. It codes for CASSPWSGLGEQYF.

The rearrangement joins TRBV5-6 to TRBJ1-5; D not certain. This CDR3 is 14 amino acids long. Germline values: CDR1 SGHDT, CDR2 YYEEEE. V was clipped by 3 bases and J by 3 bases, with 10 bases between them. CDR3 DNA sequence: TGTGCCAGCAGCTCCGAGCTATCCAATCAGCCCCAGCATTTT. Its protein is CASSSELSNQPQHF.

This sequence joins TRBV10-2 and TRBJ1-2; D not resolved. V was cut by 11 bases and J by 4 bases, with 17 bases left in between. The CDR3 is 13 amino acids. Germline-derived CDR1 and CDR2 are WSHSY and SAAADI. The CDR3 nucleotides read TGCGCCGGAGCAGACCCGGACGGCTATGGCTACACCTTC. It specifies CAGADPDGYGYTF.